The next 4 T cell receptor beta chains were all read from a single sample in a study of blood T cells in healthy people across ages. With a J-beta primer mix and a sample-barcoded 5' primer, a second PCR ran about 7 to 12 cycles. TCRdb re-called the 5' RACE reads with MiXCR, one entry per CDR3 protein. The sample yields about 1.8 million distinct CDR3 sequences, roughly 49% seen once. Source material: blood. The receptors shown here come from a woman aged 40 to 55 in good health.

This clonotype was counted between two and nine times. The chain combines TRBV7-2 with TRBJ1-2, with a tentative D call TRBD1 (6 bases). The CDR3 sequence is 18 residues long. CDR1 and CDR2 (germline): SGHTA, FQGNSA. V gave up 2 bases and J gave up 8 bases, with 27 bases separating them. CDR3 loop: CASSLLPLIGQSGDGYTF. In nucleotides, the CDR3 is TGTGCCAGCAGCTTACTCCCCCTTATTGGACAGTCTGGGGACGGCTACACCTTC.

The rearrangement uses TRBV7-6 and TRBJ1-5; 7 nucleotides align to TRBD1. CDR3 length equals 15 residues. CDR1 and CDR2 from the germline V gene are SGHVS and FNYEAQ. The ends lost 4 bases at V and 7 bases at J; junction bases unmatched: 10. The CDR3 bases are TGTGCCAGCAGCTCCAGACAGGGTTCGGGGCAGCCCCAGCATTTT. It yields the protein CASSSRQGSGQPQHF.

This clonotype has only a few counts. J is TRBJ2-3 and V is TRBV15, with unresolved D. Trimming cost V 6 bases and J 3 bases, with 19 bases left between them. Germline V gene data show CDR1 as LNHNV and CDR2 as YYDKDF (reference sequence). This CDR3 has 16 amino acids. For the CDR3, the DNA is TGTGCCACCAGACCGCCGTTGGCACCTGTGACAGATACGCAGTATTTT. Translation: CATRPPLAPVTDTQYF. The whole variable domain, remainder taken from reference TRBV15 and TRBJ2-3, is DAMVIQNPRYQVTQFGKPVTLSCSQTLNHNVMYWYQQKSSQAPKLLFHYYDKDFNNEADTPDNFQSRRPNTSFCFLDIRSPGLGDTAMYLCATRPPLAPVTDTQYFGPGTRLTVL.

The V gene is TRBV20-1, the J gene TRBJ1-4; the D is unclear. The V gene lost 1 base and the J gene lost 3 bases, with 6 bases spanning the gap. Germline values: CDR1 DFQATT, CDR2 SNEGSKA (reference sequence). This CDR3 contains 13 residues. This chain's CDR3 is CSARGRANEKLFF. The CDR3, as DNA: TGCAGTGCTAGAGGGAGGGCTAATGAAAAACTGTTTTTT.